Detailed here is one T cell receptor (beta chain). The data derive from a study of blood T cells in healthy people across ages. Sample-barcoded 5' priming and a J-beta primer mix drove a second PCR of roughly 6 to 12 cycles. Every cDNA was tagged by a template-switch adaptor with 12 random nucleotides. MiXCR, run by TCRdb on the 5' RACE reads, gives a single entry per CDR3 protein. Among 1.5 million to 2 million distinct CDR3 sequences, around half were seen once, and the ten largest hold roughly 2%. Extraction of total RNA produced a minimum of 5 micrograms from each sample. The sequencing input was blood. The receptor's source is a woman aged 40 to 49 in good health.

The CDR3 DNA is TGCGCCAGCAGCCCCCAGGGGCCTTGGCCGGAGACCCAGTACTTC. It specifies CASSPQGPWPETQYF. The chain carries TRBV4-3 and TRBJ2-7; D is perhaps TRBD1 (6 bases). The assigned J gene may be wrong: the sequence end matches TRBJ2-5 better. This CDR3 region has 15 residues. CDR1 and CDR2 (germline): LGHNA, YSLEER.